Listed here are 17 T cell receptor beta chains from one sample, sequenced in a study of blood T cells in healthy people across ages. For the second PCR, which ran for about 6 to 11 cycles, a sample-barcoded 5' primer and a J-beta primer mix were used. TCRdb processed the 5' RACE reads anew with MiXCR; each CDR3 protein has one entry. The top ten hold 7.7% of the sample, which has roughly 1,700,000 distinct CDR3 sequences, over 25% seen once. The specimen was blood. The receptors stem from a woman aged 25 to 39 in good health.

This clonotype was picked up many times. This chain joins TRBV7-8 and TRBJ2-1, with D tentatively TRBD1 or TRBD2 (6 bases each). V was shortened by 5 bases and J by 7 bases, with 18 bases between the two germline ends. Germline V gene sequence: CDR1 SGHVS, CDR2 FQNEAQ. The CDR3 runs to 15 residues. The CDR3 bases are TGTGCCAGCAGCGAGAGGGGGGCCTCTGGGAATGAGCAGTTCTTC. It specifies CASSERGASGNEQFF.

The V gene is TRBV29-1, the J gene TRBJ2-5; D might be TRBD2 (5 bases). Germline V gene sequence: CDR1 SQVTM, CDR2 ANQGSEA. The length of the CDR3 is 16 residues. V was shortened by 0 bases and J by 9 bases, with 23 bases between the two germline ends. The CDR3 protein is CSVEDPTRPIDGAQYF. The CDR3 DNA reads TGCAGCGTTGAAGACCCAACTAGGCCCATTGACGGGGCCCAGTACTTC.

There are a few counts of this clonotype. This sequence may be a read error, since a much larger clone differs from it by one base. The rearrangement links TRBV20-1 to TRBJ2-1, with unresolved D. This CDR3 is 11 amino acids long. Looked up from germline, CDR1 is DFQATT and CDR2 is SNEGSKA (reference sequence). Trimming removed 1 base at V and 8 bases at J, with 6 bases between. CDR3 sequence: CSARVSYEQFF. The DNA for the CDR3 is TGCAGTGCTAGAGTTAGCTATGAGCAGTTCTTC.

This clonotype was seen once. The genes are TRBV7-3 and TRBJ2-3; TRBD2 agrees at 7 bases. V lost 5 bases, J lost 6 bases, and 11 bases stayed unmatched. The CDR3 has 15 amino acids. Germline CDR1 reads SGHTA; CDR2 reads FQGTGA. This CDR3 reads CASSPGGLNGDTQYF. The DNA of the CDR3 is TGTGCCAGCAGCCCCGGGGGACTAAATGGGGATACGCAGTATTTT. The whole variable domain, remainder taken from reference TRBV7-3 and TRBJ2-3, is GAGVSQTPSNKVTEKGKYVELRCDPISGHTALYWYRQSLGQGPEFLIYFQGTGAADDSGLPNDRFFAVRPEGSVSTLKIQRTERGDSAVYLCASSPGGLNGDTQYFGPGTRLTVL.

There are many counts of this clonotype. This chain joins TRBV20-1 and TRBJ1-2, with 7 bases fitting TRBD1. With 3 bases clipped from V and 6 bases from J, the junction kept 1 base outside the gene matches. This CDR3 spans 11 amino acids. Germline values: CDR1 DFQATT, CDR2 SNEGSKA (reference sequence). CDR3 nucleotides: TGCAGTGCTAGTGACAGGGATGGCTACACCTTC. Amino acid sequence: CSASDRDGYTF.

CDR3 coding DNA: TGCAGTGCTAGTGGCGGCAGGAGCTCCTATAATTCACCCCTCCACTTT. The encoded protein is CSASGGRSSYNSPLHF. The rearrangement links TRBV20-1 to TRBJ1-6; D is uncertain. The ends were cut back, 3 bases at V and 0 bases at J, with 12 bases in the middle. CDR3 length: 16 residues. The germline V gene encodes CDR1 DFQATT and CDR2 SNEGSKA (reference sequence).

This clonotype has a single count. This chain uses TRBV12-3 or TRBV12-4 with TRBJ1-5; the D is unclear. V was cut by 4 bases and J by 5 bases, with 12 bases left in between. The length of the CDR3 is 14 residues. CDR3: CASSSPLSDQPQHF. The DNA for the CDR3 is TGTGCCAGCAGTTCCCCTTTGAGCGATCAGCCCCAGCATTTT.

This clonotype was seen a handful of times. The V call is TRBV25-1, the J call TRBJ1-6, with no clear D. This CDR3 has 13 amino acids. Germline assignment: CDR1 MGHDK and CDR2 SYGVNS. With 1 base removed from V and 8 bases from J, the gap between germline ends came to 6 bases. CDR3 nucleotides: TGTGCCAGCAGTGAATGGGCCTATTCACCCCTCCACTTT. It yields the protein CASSEWAYSPLHF.

This clonotype was counted a few times. V is TRBV20-1 and J is TRBJ2-1, with a tentative D call TRBD2 (5 bases). Trimming took 0 bases from V and 5 from J, leaving 14 bases between them. The length of the CDR3 is 15 residues. Germline assignment: CDR1 DFQATT and CDR2 SNEGSKA (reference sequence). The CDR3 DNA sequence: TGCAGTGCTAGAGAGTGGCGGGCTGGGGACAATGAGCAGTTCTTC. This gives the protein CSAREWRAGDNEQFF.

The chain has TRBV11-2 and TRBJ2-5; D is possibly TRBD1 or TRBD2 (5 bases each). V lost 1 base and J 9 bases, leaving 12 bases between the germline ends. CDR3 length: 13 amino acids. The germline V gene encodes CDR1 SGHAT and CDR2 FQNNGV. CDR3: CASSLGVQEAQYF. CDR3 bases: TGTGCCAGCAGCTTAGGGGTACAGGAGGCCCAGTACTTC.

Concerning this clonotype: This sequence may be a read error, since a much larger clone differs from it by one base. The chain joins TRBV3-1 to TRBJ2-1; D is ambiguous. The germline V gene encodes CDR1 LGHDT and CDR2 YNNKEL (reference sequence). Trimming cost V 4 bases and J 10 bases, with 17 bases left between them. CDR3 length: 14 amino acids. CDR3 region: CASSLASTPGEQFF. The CDR3 nucleotides read TGTGCCAGCAGCCTCGCCTCAACGCCGGGCGAGCAGTTCTTC.

This clonotype was observed many times. The chain has TRBV20-1 and TRBJ2-7; D could derive from TRBD1 or TRBD2 (7 bases each). The CDR3 is made up of 16 amino acids. V lost 6 bases and J 1 base, leaving 22 bases between the germline ends. The germline V gene has CDR1 DFQATT and CDR2 SNEGSKA (reference sequence). The CDR3 reads CSAGEGAGARSYEQYF. In DNA, the CDR3 is TGCAGTGCCGGAGAGGGGGCGGGGGCGCGATCCTACGAGCAGTACTTC.

V gene TRBV15 combines with J gene TRBJ1-1; D may be TRBD1 (5 bases). Germline V lookup: CDR1 LNHNV, CDR2 YYDKDF (reference sequence). This CDR3 is 13 amino acids long. Trimming cost V 8 bases and J 2 bases, with 12 bases left between them. In DNA form, the CDR3 reads TGTGCCACCGGGGCGAGCTTTAACACTGAAGCTTTCTTT. Protein product: CATGASFNTEAFF.

The CDR3 sequence is CASSVGLAGGHEQYF. The CDR3, as DNA: TGTGCCAGCAGCGTAGGACTAGCGGGGGGTCATGAGCAGTACTTC. The chain has TRBV11-3 and TRBJ2-5, with 14 positions matching TRBD2. The CDR3 sequence is 15 residues long. Germline V gene data show CDR1 as SGHNT and CDR2 as YENEEA. Germline trimming cut 5 bases from V and 11 bases from J; bases unmatched to any gene: 10. The whole variable domain, filled in from reference TRBV11-3 and TRBJ2-5, reads EAGVVQSPRYKIIEKKQPVAFWCNPISGHNTLYWYLQNLGQGPELLIRYENEEAVDDSQLPKDRFSAERLKGVDSTLKIQPAELGDSAVYLCASSVGLAGGHEQYFGPGTRLLVL.

The table lists this clonotype with a few counts. V usage is TRBV7-2 and J usage is TRBJ2-7; a possible D gene is TRBD2 (6 bases). Germline CDR1 is SGHTA and CDR2 is FQGNSA. V gave up 8 bases and J gave up 3 bases, with 17 bases separating them. This CDR3 comprises 14 residues. The CDR3 sequence is CASARASVNYEQYF. DNA for the CDR3: TGTGCCAGCGCCCGCGCTAGCGTGAACTACGAGCAGTACTTC.

The CDR3 DNA sequence: TGTGCCCGTAAGCGGGAGAGTTCCTACAATGAGCAGTTCTTC. This encodes CARKRESSYNEQFF. The chain is built from TRBV30 and TRBJ2-1; 8 bases are shared with TRBD2. Germline V gene data show CDR1 as GTSNPN and CDR2 as SVGIG (reference sequence). After removal of 8 bases from V and 1 base from J, the junction contained 7 bases not matched to a gene. There are 14 residues in the CDR3.

As regards this clonotype: Given a much more abundant clone one base away, this may be a read error. The V gene is TRBV7-3, the J gene TRBJ2-5; 14 bases are shared with TRBD2. Trimming took 0 bases from V and 11 from J; bases not matched to a gene: 11. Germline V gives CDR1 SGHTA, CDR2 FQGTGA. The CDR3 has 17 residues. CDR3 DNA sequence: TGTGCCAGCAGCTTAACGATCGGGACTAGCGGGGGAAAGGAGCAGTACTTC. This sequence encodes CASSLTIGTSGGKEQYF.